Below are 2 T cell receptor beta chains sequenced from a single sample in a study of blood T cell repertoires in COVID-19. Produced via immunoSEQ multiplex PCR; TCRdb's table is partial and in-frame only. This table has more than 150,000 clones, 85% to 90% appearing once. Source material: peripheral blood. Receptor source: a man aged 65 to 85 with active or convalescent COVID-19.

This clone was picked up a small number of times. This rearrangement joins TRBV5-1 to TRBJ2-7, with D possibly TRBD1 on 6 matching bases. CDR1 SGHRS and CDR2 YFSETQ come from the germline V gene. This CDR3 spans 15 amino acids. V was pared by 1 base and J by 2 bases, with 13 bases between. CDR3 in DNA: TGCGCCAGCAGCTTGTCTACAGGGTTCGCCTACGAGCAGTACTTC. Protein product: CASSLSTGFAYEQYF.

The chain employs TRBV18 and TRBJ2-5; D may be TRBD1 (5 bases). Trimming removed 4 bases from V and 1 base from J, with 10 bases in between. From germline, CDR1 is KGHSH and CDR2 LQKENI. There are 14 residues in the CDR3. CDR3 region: CASSRDRIQETQYF. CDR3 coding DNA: TGTGCCAGCTCACGTGACAGAATCCAAGAGACCCAGTACTTC. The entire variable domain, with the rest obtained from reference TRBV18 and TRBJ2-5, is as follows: NAGVMQNPRHLVRRRGQEARLRCSPMKGHSHVYWYRQLPEEGLKFMVYLQKENIIDESGMPKERFSAEFPKEGPSILRIQQVVRGDSAAYFCASSRDRIQETQYFGPGTRLLVL.